This passage covers 15 T cell receptor beta chains from one sample sequenced in a study of blood T cell repertoires in COVID-19. Some clones are missing from TCRdb's copy, which holds only in-frame ones; the method was immunoSEQ multiplex PCR. Here the sample spans 95,000 to 150,000 clones, around 87% being singletons. Sequencing input: peripheral blood. The receptor set was obtained from a woman between 65 and 79 years old with acute or convalescent COVID-19.

The chain has TRBV15 and TRBJ1-1; D is possibly TRBD1 (5 bases). V was pared by 0 bases and J by 11 bases, with 10 bases between. CDR1 and CDR2 (germline): LNHNV, YYDKDF (reference sequence). The CDR3 spans 12 residues. CDR3 nucleotide sequence: TGTGCCACCAGCAGAGACAGGGTAGAGGCTTTCTTT. The encoded protein is CATSRDRVEAFF.

This rearrangement joins TRBV4-2 to TRBJ1-4; 7 bases are shared with TRBD1. Trimming cost V 1 base and J 3 bases; bases outside gene matches: 5. The CDR3 loop spans 16 amino acids. Germline V gene data show CDR1 as LGHNA and CDR2 as YNFKEQ. CDR3 coding DNA: TGTGCCAGCAGCCAAGCAGGGGGGACGGCTAATGAAAAACTGTTTTTT. Its protein product is CASSQAGGTANEKLFF.

The table lists this clone with a few counts. An end of the junction differs from the germline gene, which may be a read error. The chain combines TRBV18 with TRBJ1-2; tentative D call: TRBD1 (6 bases). The CDR3 spans 17 residues. Germline lookup yields CDR1 KGHSH and CDR2 LQKENI. As DNA, the CDR3 is TGTGCCAGCTCAGCACCCACTAAGACGGGGGGCTACTATGGCTACACCTTC. It specifies CASSAPTKTGGYYGYTF.

J is TRBJ2-1 and V is TRBV7-8; 12 nucleotides agree with TRBD2. J was trimmed by 8 bases and V by 4 bases; bases with no gene match: 6. Germline V gene lookup returns CDR1 SGHVS and CDR2 FQNEAQ. This CDR3 is built from 15 residues. CDR3 bases: TGTGCCAGCAGCTCCGGACTAGCGGGGTTGTATGAGCAGTTCTTC. Amino acids: CASSSGLAGLYEQFF.

This clone was seen only once. This rearrangement joins TRBV30 to TRBJ2-2, with 7 bases fitting TRBD2. CDR3 size: 14 residues. CDR1 is GTSNPN, CDR2 SVGIG, per germline (reference sequence). V shed 3 bases, J shed 1 base, and the junction held 2 bases outside the gene matches. DNA of the CDR3: TGTGCCTGGAGGAGGGAGGGGAACACCGGGGAGCTGTTTTTT. Its protein is CAWRREGNTGELFF.

The chain employs TRBV7-3 and TRBJ2-1; D possibly corresponds to TRBD2 (5 bases). Per the germline V gene, CDR1 is SGHTA and CDR2 is FQGTGA. The CDR3 is made up of 12 amino acids. V shed 3 bases and J shed 5 bases, with 5 bases lying between them. CDR3 residues: CASSFGDNEQFF. CDR3 sequence (DNA): TGTGCCAGCAGCTTCGGGGACAATGAGCAGTTCTTC.

The V call is TRBV30, the J call TRBJ1-1; D call uncertain. CDR1 GTSNPN and CDR2 SVGIG come from the germline V gene (reference sequence). This CDR3 has 13 amino acids. V dropped 3 bases and J dropped 1 base, with 9 bases sitting between them. CDR3 in amino acids: CAWREVENTEAFF. CDR3 nucleotides: TGTGCCTGGAGAGAGGTTGAGAACACTGAAGCTTTCTTT. Full variable domain (outside the CDR3, taken from reference TRBV30 and TRBJ1-1): SQTIHQWPATLVQPVGSPLSLECTVEGTSNPNLYWYRQAAGRGLQLLFYSVGIGQISSEVPQNLSASRPQDRQFILSSKKLLLSDSGFYLCAWREVENTEAFFGQGTRLTVV.

The rearrangement uses TRBV5-1 and TRBJ1-3, with 7 bases fitting TRBD1. Germline-derived CDR1 and CDR2 are SGHRS and YFSETQ. CDR3 length: 15 amino acids. The ends lost 7 bases at V and 0 bases at J; junction bases unmatched: 7. The CDR3 loop is CASGSTGSSGNTIYF. CDR3 DNA: TGCGCCAGCGGATCGACAGGGAGCTCTGGAAACACCATATATTTT. Complete variable domain (other parts from reference TRBV5-1 and TRBJ1-3): KAGVTQTPRYLIKTRGQQVTLSCSPISGHRSVSWYQQTPGQGLQFLFEYFSETQRNKGNFPGRFSGRQFSNSRSEMNVSTLELGDSALYLCASGSTGSSGNTIYFGEGSWLTVV.

This clone was observed once. V is TRBV6-4 and J is TRBJ2-7, with 8 nucleotides matching TRBD2. CDR3 length equals 13 residues. V trimming: 2 bases; J trimming: 3 bases; junction bases outside the gene matches: 0. Germline V gene lookup returns CDR1 MRHNA and CDR2 SNTAGT. CDR3 sequence: CASSDREGYEQYF. The DNA of the CDR3 is TGTGCCAGCAGTGACCGGGAGGGCTACGAGCAGTACTTC.

This rearrangement joins TRBV2 to TRBJ2-5, with 7 bases lining up with TRBD1. The CDR3 extends over 13 amino acids. Germline CDR1 is SNHLY and CDR2 is FYNNEI. Germline trimming cut 7 bases from V and 2 bases from J; bases unmatched to any gene: 4. CDR3 region: CASTPGQQETQYF. CDR3 bases: TGTGCCAGCACCCCGGGACAGCAAGAGACCCAGTACTTC.

V and J are TRBV3-1 (or the pseudogene TRBV3-2) and TRBJ1-1; 8 positions match TRBD1. The CDR3 is made up of 14 amino acids. V lost 3 bases, J lost 3 bases, and 3 bases stayed unmatched. From germline, CDR1 is LGHDT and CDR2 YNNKEL (reference sequence). The CDR3 sequence is CASSQQGQDTEAFF. The CDR3 DNA reads TGTGCCAGCAGCCAGCAGGGACAGGACACTGAAGCTTTCTTT.

The chain combines TRBV30 with TRBJ2-7, with TRBD2 matching over 13 bases. The CDR3 contains 16 residues. Trimming removed 2 bases from V and 3 bases from J; junction bases left unmatched: 7. Germline lookup yields CDR1 GTSNPN and CDR2 SVGIG (reference sequence). CDR3 DNA sequence: TGTGCCTGGAGTTCCGGACTAGCGGGGGTCGACTACGAGCAGTACTTC. This gives the protein CAWSSGLAGVDYEQYF.

This chain connects TRBV5-6 to TRBJ2-7; no firm D call. The CDR3 consists of 16 residues. The germline V gene has CDR1 SGHDT and CDR2 YYEEEE. V was cut by 2 bases and J by 2 bases, with 17 bases left in between. The CDR3 nucleotides read TGTGCCAGCAGCTTTTTGACCGGCAGGAACCCCTACGAGCAGTACTTC. Translating gives CASSFLTGRNPYEQYF.

The chain carries TRBV28 and TRBJ2-1; 7 bases line up with TRBD1. Per germline, CDR1 MDHEN and CDR2 SYDVKM. The CDR3 is 18 residues long. V shed 5 bases, J shed 0 bases, and the junction held 13 bases outside the gene matches. CDR3 amino acids: CASSLRQGRGSSYNEQFF. CDR3 nucleotides: TGTGCCAGCAGTCTCCGACAGGGTAGGGGGTCCTCCTACAATGAGCAGTTCTTC.

This rearrangement joins TRBV20-1 to TRBJ1-5; D unresolved. V lost 6 bases and J lost 4, with 10 bases in between. The germline V gene encodes CDR1 DFQATT and CDR2 SNEGSKA (reference sequence). This CDR3 spans 12 amino acids. Written as DNA, the CDR3 is TGCAGTGCGAGTTTTCAGAATCAGCCCCAGCATTTT. Translating it yields CSASFQNQPQHF.